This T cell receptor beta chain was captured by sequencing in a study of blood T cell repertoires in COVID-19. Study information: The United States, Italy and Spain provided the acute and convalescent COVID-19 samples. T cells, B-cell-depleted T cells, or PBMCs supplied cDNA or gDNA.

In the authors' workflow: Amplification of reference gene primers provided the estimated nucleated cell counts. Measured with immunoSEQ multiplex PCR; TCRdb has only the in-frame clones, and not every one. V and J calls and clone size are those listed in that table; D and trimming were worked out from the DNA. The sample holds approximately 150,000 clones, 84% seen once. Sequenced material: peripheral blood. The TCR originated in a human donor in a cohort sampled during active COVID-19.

This CDR3 is CATSSGGRGDSEQFF. DNA for the CDR3: TGTGCCACCAGCAGCGGGGGGCGGGGTGACAGTGAGCAGTTCTTC. This chain uses TRBV15 with TRBJ2-1, with D maybe TRBD2 (7 bases). With 3 bases removed from V and 9 bases from J, the gap between germline ends came to 18 bases. This CDR3 region has 15 residues. Germline V gene data show CDR1 as LNHNV and CDR2 as YYDKDF (reference sequence).